The clone carrying this T cell receptor (beta chain) was detected a few times. Its target is unknown. TCRdb reprocessed the 5' RACE reads with MiXCR, giving one entry per CDR3 protein. The sample lists about 60,000 distinct CDR3 sequences; around 13% were seen once. The trim removed 5 bases at V and 6 bases at J, leaving 10 bases unmatched. This CDR3 is built from 15 residues. The data belong to a study of early T cells in non-severe SARS-CoV-2 infection. Regarding the study as a whole: VDJdb matches were skewed toward anti-spike CD8 T cell responses.

The source is an adult who was a healthcare worker with PCR-confirmed SARS-CoV-2 infection or an uninfected control (not recorded which). The V call is TRBV12-3 or TRBV12-4, the J call TRBJ2-3; 8 nucleotides line up with TRBD2. Sequences were obtained from whole blood. CDR3 bases: TGTGCCAGCAGTCCGCCGGGACTAGTGTCCGATACGCAGTATTTT. Translated: CASSPPGLVSDTQYF.